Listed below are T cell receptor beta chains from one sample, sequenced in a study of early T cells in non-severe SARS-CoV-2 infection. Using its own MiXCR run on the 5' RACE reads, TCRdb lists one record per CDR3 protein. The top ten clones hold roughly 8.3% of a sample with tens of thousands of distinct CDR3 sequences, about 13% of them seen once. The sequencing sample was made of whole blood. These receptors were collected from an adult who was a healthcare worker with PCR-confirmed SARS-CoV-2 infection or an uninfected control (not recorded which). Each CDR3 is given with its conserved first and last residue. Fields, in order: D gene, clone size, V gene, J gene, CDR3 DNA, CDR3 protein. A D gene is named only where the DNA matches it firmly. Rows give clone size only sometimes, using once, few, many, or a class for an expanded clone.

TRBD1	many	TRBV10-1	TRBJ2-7	TGCGCCAGCAGCGGGACAGGGTACGAGCAGTACTTC	CASSGTGYEQYF
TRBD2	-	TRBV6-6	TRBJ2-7	TGTGCCAGCAGCCAAGGGACTACCTACGAGCAGTACTTC	CASSQGTTYEQYF
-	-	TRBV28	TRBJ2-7	TGTGCCAGCCTAGGAAGGTACGAGCAGTACTTC	CASLGRYEQYF
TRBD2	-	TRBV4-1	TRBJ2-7	TGCGCCAGCAGCCAACCGACTAGCGGCAGATCCTACGAGCAGTACTTC	CASSQPTSGRSYEQYF
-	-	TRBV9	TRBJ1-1	TGTGCCAGCAGCGTAGGATGGATTTCGAACACTGAAGCCTTCTTT	CASSVGWISNTEAFF
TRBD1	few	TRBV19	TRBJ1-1	TGTGCCAGTAGTATTAGGACAGGTACAATCCTAAACACTGAAGCTTTCTTT	CASSIRTGTILNTEAFF
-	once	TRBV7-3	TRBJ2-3	TGTGCCAGCAGCCAGGAACTCGCAGATACGCAGTATTTT	CASSQELADTQYF
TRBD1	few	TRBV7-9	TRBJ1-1	TGTGCCAGCAGCTCTCAGGGGGCGCTGGGCACTGAAGCTTTCTTT	CASSSQGALGTEAFF
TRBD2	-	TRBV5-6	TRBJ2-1	TGTGCCAGCAGCTTGGTCCCTAGCGGGAGGACTTATTACAATGAGCAGTTCTTC	CASSLVPSGRTYYNEQFF
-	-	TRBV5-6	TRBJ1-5	TGTGCCAGCAGCTCAGTAAAAGGCGGCAGGGCTGATCATCAGCCCCAGCATTTT	CASSSVKGGRADHQPQHF
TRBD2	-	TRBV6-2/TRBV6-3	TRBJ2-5	TGTGCCAGCAGTTACGGTCGCGGGAGATTTGAGACCCAGTACTTC	CASSYGRGRFETQYF
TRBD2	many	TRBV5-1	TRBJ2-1	TGCGCCAGCAGCTTGGGACTAGCGGTCTACAATGAGCAGTTCTTC	CASSLGLAVYNEQFF
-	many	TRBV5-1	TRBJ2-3	TGCGCCAGCAGCTTGAGGCGGGACGATACGCAGTATTTT	CASSLRRDDTQYF
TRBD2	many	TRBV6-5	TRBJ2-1	TGTGCCAGCAGCGGACTAGCGGAAAGCTCCTACAATGAGCAGTTCTTC	CASSGLAESSYNEQFF
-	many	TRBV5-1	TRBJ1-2	TGCGCCAGCAGCTTACTACAGGGTACCTATGGCTACACCTTC	CASSLLQGTYGYTF
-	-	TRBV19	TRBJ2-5	TGTGCCAGTAGTATAGATTCCGGGGGAGAGACCCAGTACTTC	CASSIDSGGETQYF
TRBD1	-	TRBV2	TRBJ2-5	TGTGCCAGCGAGAGGACAGGCATGGGAGAGACCCAGTACTTC	CASERTGMGETQYF
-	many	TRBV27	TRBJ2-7	TGTGCCAGCAGTTTAAGGGGTACCGAGCAGTACTTC	CASSLRGTEQYF
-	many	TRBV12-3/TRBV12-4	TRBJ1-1	TGTGCCTCGGGCCTCACTGAAGCTTTCTTT	CASGLTEAFF
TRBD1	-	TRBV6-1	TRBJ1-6	TGTGCCAGCGATCTGGACAGGGGGGTGACACCCCTCCACTTT	CASDLDRGVTPLHF
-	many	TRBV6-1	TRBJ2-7	TGTGCCAGCAGCGTCGACGGGGGCTACGAGCAGTACTTC	CASSVDGGYEQYF
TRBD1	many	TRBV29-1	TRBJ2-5	TGCAGCGTTGGTGGCAGGGGGATGCGGACCCAGTACTTC	CSVGGRGMRTQYF
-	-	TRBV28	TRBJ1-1	TGTGCCAGCACGGGGACCCTCTCTGAAGCTTTCTTT	CASTGTLSEAFF
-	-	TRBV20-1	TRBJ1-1	TGCAGTGCTGGGGCACAGCTGAACACTGAAGCTTTCTTT	CSAGAQLNTEAFF
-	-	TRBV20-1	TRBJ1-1	TGCAGTGCTAGGGAAAGGACAGTGCACGACATGAACACTGAAGCTTTCTTT	CSARERTVHDMNTEAFF
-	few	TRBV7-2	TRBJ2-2	TGTGCCAGCAGCTTAGAACCGATCACCGGGGAGCTGTTTTTT	CASSLEPITGELFF
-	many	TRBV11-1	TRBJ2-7	TGTGCCAGCAGCCGAACCTACGAGCAGTACTTC	CASSRTYEQYF
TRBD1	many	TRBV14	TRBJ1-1	TGTGCCAGCAGCCTGACAGGGGGGAGAACTGAAGCTTTCTTT	CASSLTGGRTEAFF
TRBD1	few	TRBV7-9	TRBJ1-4	TGTGCCAGCTCGGACAGGGTCGGTGAAAAACTGTTTTTT	CASSDRVGEKLFF
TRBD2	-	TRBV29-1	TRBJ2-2	TGCAGCACCTCCGGGGGGGCGAGCACCGGGGAGCTGTTTTTT	CSTSGGASTGELFF
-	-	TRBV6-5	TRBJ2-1	TGTGCCAGCAGGTTTTTGGATGAGCAGTTCTTC	CASRFLDEQFF
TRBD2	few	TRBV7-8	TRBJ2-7	TGTGCCAGCAGTCACGGACTAGCGCAGAACTACGAGCAGTACTTC	CASSHGLAQNYEQYF
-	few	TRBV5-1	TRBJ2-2	TGCGCCAGCAGCTTGGACGCGGGGAACACCGGGGAGCTGTTTTTT	CASSLDAGNTGELFF
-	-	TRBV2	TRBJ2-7	TGTGCCAGCAGAGAGGTGGCCGGTCCCTACGAGCAGTACTTC	CASREVAGPYEQYF
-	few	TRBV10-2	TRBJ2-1	TGCGCCAGCAGTGACTGGGGGACACTGAACAATGAGCAGTTCTTC	CASSDWGTLNNEQFF
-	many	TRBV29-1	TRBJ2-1	TGCAGCGGAGATAAATCGGGAATGAGAGAGAGTGAGCAGTTCTTC	CSGDKSGMRESEQFF
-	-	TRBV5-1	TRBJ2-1	TGCGTCAGCAGTGACCTAGATGAGCAGTTCTTC	CVSSDLDEQFF
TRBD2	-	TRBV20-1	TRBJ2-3	TGCAGTGCTGACGGGGTAGCGGGAGATCCAGATACGCAGTATTTT	CSADGVAGDPDTQYF
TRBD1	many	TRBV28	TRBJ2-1	TGTGCCAGCAGCCAAACCGGGACAGGGGGCGGTGAGCAGTTCTTC	CASSQTGTGGGEQFF
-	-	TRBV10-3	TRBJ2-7	TGTGCCATCACCTCGGGGCTATCCTCCTACGAGCAGTACTTC	CAITSGLSSYEQYF
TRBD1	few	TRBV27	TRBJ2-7	TGTGCCAGCAGTGGGCGGGGGACAGGGGGCGACGAGCAGTACTTC	CASSGRGTGGDEQYF
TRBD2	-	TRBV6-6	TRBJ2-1	TGTGCCAGCAGTTGGGGGGGTGAAACCCCAGAGCAGTTCTTC	CASSWGGETPEQFF
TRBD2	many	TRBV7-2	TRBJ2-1	TGTGCCAGCAGCTTTCCTAGCGGTGCGAGCTCCTACAATGAGCAGTTCTTC	CASSFPSGASSYNEQFF
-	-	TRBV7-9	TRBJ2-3	TGTGCCAGCAGCGACATAGCCCGTGCTAGCACAGATACGCAGTATTTT	CASSDIARASTDTQYF
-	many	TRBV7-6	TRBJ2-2	TGTGCCAGCAGCTTATCAGGGGCCGGGGAGCTGTTTTTT	CASSLSGAGELFF
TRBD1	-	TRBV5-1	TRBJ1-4	TGCGCCAGCAGCCCATGGACAGGGGACGAAAAACTGTTTTTT	CASSPWTGDEKLFF
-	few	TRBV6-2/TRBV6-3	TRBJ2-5	TGTGCCAGCAGTTTATTCAGCGGTTCTGGAGAGACCCAGTACTTC	CASSLFSGSGETQYF